The present entry profiles one TCR beta chain with its context. In terms of origin and age, donors were healthy Caucasian individuals from Russia aged about 6 to 90. Each sample yielded at least 7 million isolated PBMCs. The use of a sample-barcoded 5' primer and a J-beta primer mix characterized a second PCR of roughly 6 to 11 cycles. Per sample, CDR3-containing paired-end reads numbered at least 2.5 million. One entry per CDR3 protein results from TCRdb running MiXCR on the 5' RACE reads. Seen here are some 1.1 million distinct CDR3 sequences, 35% to 40% observed once, and the top ten hold around 12%. The data belong to a study of blood T cells in healthy people across ages. Study background: Template switching captured about one barcoded beta molecule per two T cells.

The CDR3 contains 15 residues. Losses at the gene ends were 3 bases for V and 7 bases for J; bases not matched to a gene: 5. Germline values: CDR1 MRHNA, CDR2 SNTAGT. This TCR was sampled from a man aged 18 to 30 in good health. The sequenced sample consisted of blood. This rearrangement joins TRBV6-4 to TRBJ2-2; 10 bases match TRBD2. This chain's CDR3 is CASSELAGSGGELFF. CDR3 DNA sequence: TGTGCCAGCAGTGAACTAGCGGGGAGTGGCGGGGAGCTGTTTTTT.